This TCR beta chain stems from a study of early T cells in non-severe SARS-CoV-2 infection. Germline V gives CDR1 DFQATT, CDR2 SNEGSKA (reference sequence). The CDR3 extends over 13 amino acids. The ends were cut back, 5 bases at V and 6 bases at J, with 15 bases in the middle. This clonotype is termed medium-sized (0.01 to 0.1%). The TCR library protocol was used to attach unique molecular identifiers. These identifiers were attached to individual cDNA molecules. TCRdb processed the 5' RACE reads anew with MiXCR; each CDR3 protein has one entry. Counted here are approximately 20,000 distinct CDR3 sequences, under 4.5% occurring once; the ten biggest clones make up about 1.5%.

This TCR came from an adult who was a healthcare worker with PCR-confirmed SARS-CoV-2 infection or an uninfected control (not recorded which). The chain has TRBV20-1 and TRBJ2-3; D uncertain. Sequenced input: whole blood. In DNA form, the CDR3 reads TGCAGTGCTCCTCCTGGGCTAGAGGATACGCAGTATTTT. Translation: CSAPPGLEDTQYF.